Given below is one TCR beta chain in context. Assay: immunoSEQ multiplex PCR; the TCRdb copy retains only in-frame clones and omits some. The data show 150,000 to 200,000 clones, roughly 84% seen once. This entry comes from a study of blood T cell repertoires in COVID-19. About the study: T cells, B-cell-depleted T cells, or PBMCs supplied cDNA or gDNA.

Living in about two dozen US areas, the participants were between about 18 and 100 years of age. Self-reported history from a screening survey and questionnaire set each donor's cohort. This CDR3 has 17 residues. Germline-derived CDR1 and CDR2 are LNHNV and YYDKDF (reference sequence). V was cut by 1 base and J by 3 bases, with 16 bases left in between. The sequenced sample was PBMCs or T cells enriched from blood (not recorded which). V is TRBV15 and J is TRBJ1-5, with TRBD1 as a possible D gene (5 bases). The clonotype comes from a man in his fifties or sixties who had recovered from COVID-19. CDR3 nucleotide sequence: TGTGCCACCAGCAGAGCTGGGGGGGTGGGGCCCAATCAGCCCCAGCATTTT. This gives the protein CATSRAGGVGPNQPQHF. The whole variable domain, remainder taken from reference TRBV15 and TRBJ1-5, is DAMVIQNPRYQVTQFGKPVTLSCSQTLNHNVMYWYQQKSSQAPKLLFHYYDKDFNNEADTPDNFQSRRPNTSFCFLDIRSPGLGDTAMYLCATSRAGGVGPNQPQHFGDGTRLSIL.